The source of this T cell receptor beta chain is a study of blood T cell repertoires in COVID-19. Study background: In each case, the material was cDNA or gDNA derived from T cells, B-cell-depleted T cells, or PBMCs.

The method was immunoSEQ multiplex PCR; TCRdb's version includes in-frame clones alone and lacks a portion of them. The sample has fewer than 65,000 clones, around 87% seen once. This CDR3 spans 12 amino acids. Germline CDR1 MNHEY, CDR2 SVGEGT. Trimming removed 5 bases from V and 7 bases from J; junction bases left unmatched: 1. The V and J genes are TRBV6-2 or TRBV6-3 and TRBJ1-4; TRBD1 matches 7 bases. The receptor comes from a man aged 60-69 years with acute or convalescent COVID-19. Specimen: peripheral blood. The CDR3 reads CASSRTGEKLFF. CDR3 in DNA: TGTGCCAGCAGTCGGACAGGTGAAAAACTGTTTTTT.